A single sample gave rise to the 10 T cell receptor beta chains below, sequenced in a study of T cells in Graves' hyperthyroidism and ophthalmopathy. Regions amplified from RNA transcripts were the TCR beta CDR3 regions. The HTBI primer set drove a first-round RT-PCR of the TCR CDR3. In TCRdb, the multiplex PCR reads were re-called with MiXCR into one record per CDR3 protein. This sample yields approximately 330,000 distinct CDR3 sequences, of which roughly a fifth are seen a single time; around 48% belongs to the top ten. What was sequenced was blood. The receptors come from a woman aged 45-59 years with Graves' hyperthyroidism.

This clonotype has a count of ten or more. The chain is built from TRBV11-2 and TRBJ1-1; D not certain. This CDR3 has 15 amino acids. Germline CDR1 SGHAT, CDR2 FQNNGV. Trimming shortened V by 1 base and J by 5 bases, and 14 bases separated the two germline ends. This CDR3 reads CASSLVAGRKTEAFF. CDR3 nucleotide sequence: TGTGCCAGCAGCTTAGTTGCAGGAAGAAAAACTGAAGCTTTCTTT.

The CDR3 DNA reads as TGTGCCTGGAGGTGGCAGGGGAACACCGGGGAGCTGTTTTTT. It translates to CAWRWQGNTGELFF. The V and J genes are TRBV30 and TRBJ2-2; tentatively, D is TRBD1 (5 bases). The V gene lost 3 bases and the J gene lost 1 base, with 9 bases spanning the gap. CDR1 is GTSNPN, CDR2 SVGIG, per germline (reference sequence). The CDR3 consists of 14 residues.

This clonotype was seen at least ten times. The chain couples TRBV6-1 to TRBJ1-5; D might be TRBD1 (6 bases). The V end was cut by 3 bases, the J end by 0 bases, with 24 bases between. The germline V gene has CDR1 MNHNS and CDR2 SASEGT. The CDR3 runs 20 residues. In DNA form, the CDR3 reads TGTGCCAGCAGTGATCCGTCAATGCCAACGACAGGAAGTAGCAATCAGCCCCAGCATTTT. Encoded protein: CASSDPSMPTTGSSNQPQHF.

This chain links TRBV20-1 with TRBJ2-3, with 12 bases that match TRBD1. The trim removed 6 bases at V and 1 base at J, leaving 2 bases unmatched. The CDR3 spans 14 residues. The germline V gene has CDR1 DFQATT and CDR2 SNEGSKA (reference sequence). CDR3 coding DNA: TGCAGTGCGAGGGACAGGGGGCGCACAGATACGCAGTATTTT. Its protein product is CSARDRGRTDTQYF.

The genes are TRBV4-1 and TRBJ2-7; the match to TRBD2 covers 7 bases. This CDR3 comprises 16 residues. Per the germline V gene, CDR1 is MGHRA and CDR2 is YSYEKL. Trimming removed 0 bases from V and 4 bases from J; junction bases left unmatched: 9. CDR3 region: CASSQDVLAEKYEQYF. CDR3 nucleotide sequence: TGCGCCAGCAGCCAAGATGTCCTAGCGGAGAAATACGAGCAGTACTTC.

The sample holds a few counts of this clonotype. V usage is TRBV3-1 and J usage is TRBJ2-5, with 7 bases fitting TRBD1. The CDR3 loop spans 15 amino acids. V lost 6 bases and J lost 4; bases outside the gene matches: 11. Germline lookup yields CDR1 LGHDT and CDR2 YNNKEL (reference sequence). This CDR3 reads CASSTPDREGETQYF. The CDR3 coding sequence is TGTGCCAGCAGTACCCCCGACAGGGAAGGAGAGACCCAGTACTTC.

The CDR3 here is CASTRLAGGHLAKNIQYF. CDR3 in DNA: TGTGCCAGCACCCGACTAGCGGGGGGACACTTAGCCAAAAACATTCAGTACTTC. This chain joins TRBV9 and TRBJ2-4; 13 bases fit TRBD2. Trimming took 6 bases from V and 0 from J; bases not matched to a gene: 9. Germline assignment: CDR1 SGDLS and CDR2 YYNGEE. There are 18 residues in the CDR3. The complete variable domain, with remaining parts taken from reference TRBV9 and TRBJ2-4, reads DSGVTQTPKHLITATGQRVTLRCSPRSGDLSVYWYQQSLDQGLQFLIQYYNGEERAKGNILERFSAQQFPDLHSELNLSSLELGDSALYFCASTRLAGGHLAKNIQYFGAGTRLSVL.

This clonotype was counted only a few times. The CDR3 bases are TGCAGTGCTAGAGCGGGGGGATACAATGAGCAGTTCTTC. It is translated as CSARAGGYNEQFF. The chain is built from TRBV20-1 and TRBJ2-1; 7 bases agree with TRBD2. The CDR3 runs to 13 residues. Germline V gives CDR1 DFQATT, CDR2 SNEGSKA (reference sequence). V was clipped by 1 base and J by 4 bases; unmatched bases: 1.

The rearrangement uses TRBV4-1 and TRBJ2-1, with no clear D. The CDR3 extends over 14 amino acids. Germline CDR1 is MGHRA and CDR2 is YSYEKL. V was pared by 5 bases and J by 0 bases, with 8 bases between. CDR3 protein: CASSAISSYNEQFF. The CDR3 DNA follows: TGCGCCAGCAGCGCTATTAGCTCCTACAATGAGCAGTTCTTC.

Concerning this clonotype itself: A read error is possible here, since a much larger clone lies one base away. The chain couples TRBV28 to TRBJ2-5; TRBD1 agrees at 7 bases. The CDR3 runs to 14 residues. V trimming: 3 bases; J trimming: 5 bases; junction bases outside the gene matches: 6. Germline assignment: CDR1 MDHEN and CDR2 SYDVKM. The CDR3 is CASSLTGIGETQYF. The CDR3 coding sequence is TGTGCCAGCAGTTTGACAGGGATTGGCGAGACCCAGTACTTC.